One and the same sample provided the 21 T cell receptor beta chains below, sequenced in a study of T cell repertoires in cytomegalovirus infection. TCRdb analysed the reads with MiXCR anew, one entry per CDR3 protein. The sample contains hundreds of thousands of distinct CDR3 sequences, roughly 17% of which appear only once. The source material was PBMCs. These receptors came from a human donor in good health (CMV status not recorded). Some clones in this sample may be carry-over from other donors' samples.

J is TRBJ2-6 and V is TRBV12-3 or TRBV12-4, with 10 bases identical to TRBD1. The J segment lost 0 bases and the V segment lost 6 bases, leaving 5 bases of the junction unmatched. This CDR3 region has 17 residues. CDR3 bases: TGTGCCAGCAGGTGGACAGGGGGGTCCTCTGGGGCCAACGTCCTGACTTTC. Protein: CASRWTGGSSGANVLTF.

This clonotype was seen many times. V is TRBV12-3 or TRBV12-4 and J is TRBJ2-5, with TRBD1 matching 12 bases. The CDR3 has 15 residues. The V segment lost 7 bases and the J segment 4 bases; nucleotides outside the gene matches: 7. Here the CDR3 reads CASTAGTGGSETQYF. In DNA form, the CDR3 reads TGTGCCAGCACCGCAGGGACAGGGGGCTCAGAGACCCAGTACTTC.

This clonotype has a handful of counts. The rearrangement links TRBV10-3 to TRBJ2-2, with no clear D. The length of the CDR3 is 13 residues. Trimming cost V 3 bases and J 1 base, with 3 bases left between them. From germline, CDR1 is ENHRY and CDR2 SYGVKD. The chain's CDR3 is CAISDENTGELFF. CDR3 nucleotides: TGTGCCATCAGTGATGAGAACACCGGGGAGCTGTTTTTT.

There are a few counts of this clonotype. The V gene is TRBV6-2 or TRBV6-3, the J gene TRBJ1-2; 7 nucleotides agree with TRBD1. Germline CDR1 is MNHEY and CDR2 is SVGEGT. The CDR3 sequence is 13 residues long. The J segment lost 6 bases and the V segment lost 2 bases, leaving 3 bases of the junction unmatched. This CDR3 reads CASSYRQGDGYTF. CDR3 DNA: TGTGCCAGCAGTTACCGACAGGGAGATGGCTACACCTTC.

This clonotype was seen once. The rearrangement joins TRBV3-1 to TRBJ1-1; maybe TRBD1 (5 bases). This CDR3 contains 15 residues. Trimming pared 1 base from V and 2 bases from J, leaving 11 bases between. CDR1 LGHDT and CDR2 YNNKEL come from the germline V gene (reference sequence). The CDR3 protein is CASSQAPGTNTEAFF. As DNA, the CDR3 is TGTGCCAGCAGCCAAGCCCCAGGGACCAACACTGAAGCTTTCTTT.

The chain links TRBV7-2 to TRBJ2-3, with TRBD2 matching over 9 bases. The CDR3 sequence is 16 residues long. CDR1 SGHTA and CDR2 FQGNSA come from the germline V gene. J lost 2 bases, V lost 3 bases, and 6 bases had no gene match. CDR3 DNA: TGTGCCAGCAGCTTTCCTGCGGGGGGGTCCACAGATACGCAGTATTTT. The encoded protein is CASSFPAGGSTDTQYF. Variable domain in full (rest from reference TRBV7-2 and TRBJ2-3): GAGVSQSPSNKVTEKGKDVELRCDPISGHTALYWYRQSLGQGLEFLIYFQGNSAPDKSGLPSDRFSAERTGGSVSTLTIQRTQQEDSAVYLCASSFPAGGSTDTQYFGPGTRLTVL.

This clonotype was counted at least ten times. The rearrangement uses TRBV12-3 or TRBV12-4 and TRBJ1-2; 10 nucleotides line up with TRBD1. The V segment lost 7 bases and the J segment 4 bases; nucleotides outside the gene matches: 9. CDR3 length: 15 residues. The CDR3 sequence: CASKNPGTGVYGYTF. The CDR3 DNA reads TGTGCCAGCAAGAACCCCGGGACAGGGGTCTATGGCTACACCTTC.

This clonotype was observed a few times. The chain is built from TRBV9 and TRBJ1-1; 7 bases map to TRBD1. V lost 2 bases to trimming and J lost 1 base; unmatched junction nucleotides: 5. Germline CDR1 and CDR2: SGDLS and YYNGEE. This CDR3 region has 15 residues. CDR3: CASSVEDRRNTEAFF. CDR3 in DNA: TGTGCCAGCAGCGTCGAGGACAGGCGGAACACTGAAGCTTTCTTT.

This clonotype was observed a handful of times. This may be a read error, as it is one base from a much larger clone. The chain carries TRBV6-5 and TRBJ1-1, with D possibly being TRBD1 (6 bases). The CDR3 is 13 residues long. The ends were cut back, 8 bases at V and 1 base at J, with 11 bases in the middle. The V gene's germline CDR1 is MNHEY and CDR2 SVGAGI. The CDR3: CASCKQGNTEAFF. The DNA of the CDR3 is TGTGCCAGCTGCAAACAGGGGAACACTGAAGCTTTCTTT.

This clonotype was picked up many times. The chain links TRBV12-3 or TRBV12-4 to TRBJ1-1; tentatively, D is TRBD1 (6 bases). The CDR3 loop spans 11 amino acids. Trimming pared 6 bases from V and 5 bases from J, leaving 7 bases between. The CDR3 loop reads CASSQGTEAFF. Here the CDR3 DNA reads TGTGCCAGCAGCCAGGGGACTGAAGCTTTCTTT.

The chain combines TRBV4-3 with TRBJ2-7; D is ambiguous. CDR1 is LGHNA, CDR2 YSLEER, per germline. V lost 0 bases and J 2 bases, leaving 5 bases between the germline ends. The CDR3 has 13 amino acids. CDR3 in amino acids: CASSQELTYEQYF. DNA for the CDR3: TGCGCCAGCAGCCAAGAACTAACCTACGAGCAGTACTTC.

The chain employs TRBV7-9 and TRBJ2-7; D is undetermined. V lost 1 base and J 6 bases, leaving 10 bases between the germline ends. The CDR3 is made up of 13 amino acids. Germline-derived CDR1 and CDR2 are SEHNR and FQNEAQ (reference sequence). CDR3 coding DNA: TGTGCCAGCAGCTTAGATTTACAGTCCGAGCAGTACTTC. Its protein product is CASSLDLQSEQYF.

This clonotype was observed many times. The chain joins TRBV7-2 to TRBJ1-1; tentatively, D is TRBD1 (6 bases). CDR1 is SGHTA, CDR2 FQGNSA, per germline. CDR3 length equals 14 residues. Trimming pared 6 bases from V and 1 base from J, leaving 12 bases between. The chain's CDR3 is CASSSQQGNTEAFF. For the CDR3, the DNA is TGTGCCAGCAGTAGCCAACAGGGGAACACTGAAGCTTTCTTT.

The rearrangement links TRBV5-1 to TRBJ1-1; D uncertain. Trimming shortened V by 0 bases and J by 0 bases, and 6 bases separated the two germline ends. CDR3 length: 14 amino acids. Germline V gene data show CDR1 as SGHRS and CDR2 as YFSETQ. As DNA, the CDR3 is TGCGCCAGCAGCTTGGGACCTTTGAACACTGAAGCTTTCTTT. This sequence encodes CASSLGPLNTEAFF.

The chain joins TRBV7-2 to TRBJ1-1; D is possibly TRBD1 (5 bases). The V gene lost 1 base and the J gene lost 1 base, with 10 bases spanning the gap. The V gene's germline CDR1 is SGHTA and CDR2 FQGNSA. The CDR3 sequence is 15 residues long. The CDR3 sequence is CASSLVGVQNTEAFF. The CDR3 nucleotides read TGTGCCAGCAGCTTAGTGGGGGTCCAGAACACTGAAGCTTTCTTT.

This clonotype was seen many times. The V and J genes are TRBV28 and TRBJ2-1, with 8 bases matching TRBD2. Germline CDR1 is MDHEN and CDR2 is SYDVKM. The CDR3 contains 14 residues. The V segment lost 6 bases and the J segment 3 bases; nucleotides outside the gene matches: 4. As DNA, the CDR3 is TGTGCCAGCAGGTCGGGGGGGGACTACAATGAGCAGTTCTTC. It specifies CASRSGGDYNEQFF.

This chain connects TRBV4-1 to TRBJ2-6, with D uncertain. The CDR3 covers 17 residues. Per germline, CDR1 MGHRA and CDR2 YSYEKL. Trimming took 0 bases from V and 0 from J, leaving 9 bases between them. CDR3 sequence: CASSQEPPRSGANVLTF. DNA of the CDR3: TGCGCCAGCAGCCAAGAACCTCCTCGCTCTGGGGCCAACGTCCTGACTTTC.

With regard to this clonotype: At one end the junction does not follow the germline gene, possibly because of a read error. This chain links TRBV28 with TRBJ2-1; 8 nucleotides match TRBD2. The CDR3 is made up of 15 amino acids. Germline V gene sequence: CDR1 MDHEN, CDR2 SYDVKM. The CDR3 loop reads CTSSRDGGGHNEQFF. CDR3 DNA: TGTACCAGCAGTCGGGATGGCGGGGGGCACAATGAGCAGTTCTTC.

Many counts were recorded for this clonotype. The rearrangement links TRBV7-2 to TRBJ2-5; 7 bases are shared with TRBD1. V was clipped by 5 bases and J by 5 bases; unmatched bases: 11. Germline V gene lookup returns CDR1 SGHTA and CDR2 FQGNSA. This CDR3 has 15 residues. CDR3 region: CASSATGLAMETQYF. DNA of the CDR3: TGTGCCAGCAGCGCGACAGGGCTGGCAATGGAGACCCAGTACTTC. The full variable domain, rest sourced from reference TRBV7-2 and TRBJ2-5, is GAGVSQSPSNKVTEKGKDVELRCDPISGHTALYWYRQSLGQGLEFLIYFQGNSAPDKSGLPSDRFSAERTGGSVSTLTIQRTQQEDSAVYLCASSATGLAMETQYFGPGTRLLVL.

The sample holds many counts of this clonotype. V usage is TRBV7-6 and J usage is TRBJ2-5, with TRBD2 matching 15 bases. The germline V gene encodes CDR1 SGHVS and CDR2 FNYEAQ. CDR3 length: 16 amino acids. V shed 5 bases and J 5 bases; nucleotides not matched to a gene: 6. CDR3 nucleotide sequence: TGTGCCAGCAGCCTAGGGACTAGCGGGGGGTTGGAGACCCAGTACTTC. Encoded protein: CASSLGTSGGLETQYF.

This clonotype was seen many times. V usage is TRBV12-3 or TRBV12-4 and J usage is TRBJ1-2, with TRBD1 matching 8 bases. The CDR3 is 13 amino acids. Trimming took 8 bases from V and 3 from J; bases not matched to a gene: 5. CDR3 sequence: CASGGQVDYGYTF. In nucleotides, the CDR3 is TGTGCCAGCGGGGGACAGGTCGACTATGGCTACACCTTC.